This TCR beta chain was profiled in a study of blood T cell repertoires in COVID-19. Study in general: Whether acute or convalescent, the COVID-19 samples came from the United States, Italy and Spain. In each case, the material was cDNA or gDNA derived from T cells, B-cell-depleted T cells, or PBMCs.

Authors' analysis steps: Reference gene primer amplification gave estimated nucleated cell counts. Sequenced by immunoSEQ multiplex PCR; TCRdb stores in-frame clones only, minus some. The V and J calls and the clone size are those of that table, but D and trimming were determined from the DNA. This table has 200,000 to 250,000 clones, under 90% appearing once. Between the trimmed V and J ends, which lost 6 bases and 0 bases, there was a span of 8 bases. This CDR3 has 13 amino acids. Sequenced sample: peripheral blood. J is TRBJ1-1 and V is TRBV12-3 or TRBV12-4; D is unresolved. The receptor was isolated from a man in his forties or fifties with acute or convalescent COVID-19. The CDR3 here is CASSTSVNTEAFF. DNA for the CDR3: TGTGCCAGCAGCACCTCAGTGAACACTGAAGCTTTCTTT.